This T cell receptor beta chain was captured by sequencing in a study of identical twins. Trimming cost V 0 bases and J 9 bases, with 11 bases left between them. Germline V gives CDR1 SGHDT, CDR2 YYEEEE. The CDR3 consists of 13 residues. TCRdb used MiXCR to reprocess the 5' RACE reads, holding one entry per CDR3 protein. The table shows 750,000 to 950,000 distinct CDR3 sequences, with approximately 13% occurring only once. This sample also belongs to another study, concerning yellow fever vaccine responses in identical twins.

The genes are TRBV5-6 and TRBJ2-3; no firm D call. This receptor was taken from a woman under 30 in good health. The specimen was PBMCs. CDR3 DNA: TGTGCCAGCAGCTTGGCTACCCTGGAGACGCAGTATTTT. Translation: CASSLATLETQYF.